Presented here are 20 T cell receptor beta chains from one specimen sequenced in a study of molecular identifiers for immune sequencing clone quantification (dated by TCRdb to 2016 to 2019). Library creation used PCR. The listed sequencing device is Illumina HiSeq 4000. The public sequencing data were trimmed at Q25 with fastp and processed into clonotypes with MiXCR by TCRdb, which kept only in-frame beta chains. Each CDR3 protein gets just one entry, which takes the most common genes and DNA from the rows behind it. A total of about 320,000 distinct CDR3 sequences appear in this sample, 20% to 25% of them only once. The leading ten clones occupy 0.81% of the sample. Specimen: naive CD8+ T cells from blood, with Jurkat cell RNA spiked in. The sample's cell subset or site, from its label and the paper: FACS-sorted CD8+CD4-CCR7+CD45RA+ naive T cells. These receptors originate from a human donor in good health. Some libraries in this study had Jurkat cell RNA spiked in.

This chain links TRBV28 with TRBJ2-3; possibly TRBD1 or TRBD2 for D (5 bases each). The length of the CDR3 is 15 residues. CDR1 MDHEN and CDR2 SYDVKM come from the germline V gene. Trimming left V 3 bases short and J 2 bases short, with 12 bases between. In nucleotides, the CDR3 is TGTGCCAGCAGTTTCCCCTCGGGGCACACAGATACGCAGTATTTT. It specifies CASSFPSGHTDTQYF.

This sequence joins TRBV18 and TRBJ2-5; 7 bases map to TRBD2. This CDR3 spans 15 amino acids. Germline assignment: CDR1 KGHSH and CDR2 LQKENI. After removal of 3 bases from V and 0 bases from J, the junction contained 4 bases not matched to a gene. DNA of the CDR3: TGTGCCAGCTCACCGGGGACTATGTACCAAGAGACCCAGTACTTC. Translated: CASSPGTMYQETQYF.

The sample holds many counts of this clonotype. The chain couples TRBV6-5 to TRBJ2-1; D possibly corresponds to TRBD2 (6 bases). CDR1 is MNHEY, CDR2 SVGAGI, per germline. The CDR3 covers 13 residues. V shed 5 bases and J shed 4 bases, with 9 bases lying between them. The DNA of the CDR3 is TGTGCCAGCAGTCCGGGAGTGTACAATGAGCAGTTCTTC. Protein sequence: CASSPGVYNEQFF.

This clonotype was observed many times. V gene TRBV19 combines with J gene TRBJ2-3, with D possibly matching TRBD1 (5 bases). CDR1 LNHDA and CDR2 SQIVND come from the germline V gene (reference sequence). The V gene lost 2 bases and the J gene lost 4 bases, with 7 bases spanning the gap. The CDR3 length is 13 residues. As DNA, the CDR3 is TGTGCCAGTAGTATAACAGGCGCAGATACGCAGTATTTT. It translates to CASSITGADTQYF.

This clonotype has a handful of counts. This chain links TRBV11-2 with TRBJ2-7; D not certain. Germline CDR1 and CDR2: SGHAT and FQNNGV. Trimming shortened V by 0 bases and J by 0 bases, and 12 bases separated the two germline ends. The CDR3 extends over 16 amino acids. CDR3 sequence: CASSLDWAPSSYEQYF. CDR3 DNA sequence: TGTGCCAGCAGCTTAGATTGGGCTCCGAGCTCCTACGAGCAGTACTTC.

The chain links TRBV7-9 to TRBJ2-2; 11 nucleotides line up with TRBD2. V lost 5 bases to trimming and J lost 4 bases; unmatched junction nucleotides: 9. There are 17 residues in the CDR3. Germline V lookup: CDR1 SEHNR, CDR2 FQNEAQ (reference sequence). The CDR3 DNA sequence: TGTGCCAGCAGCCCCATAGCGGGGGGGCTCGGCACCGGGGAGCTGTTTTTT. This sequence encodes CASSPIAGGLGTGELFF. The full variable domain, with the rest looked up from reference TRBV7-9 and TRBJ2-2, is DTGVSQNPRHKITKRGQNVTFRCDPISEHNRLYWYRQTLGQGPEFLTYFQNEAQLEKSRLLSDRFSAERPKGSFSTLEIQRTEQGDSAMYLCASSPIAGGLGTGELFFGEGSRLTVL.

This clonotype was recorded at least ten times. The chain couples TRBV20-1 to TRBJ2-1; D not certain. CDR3 length: 11 residues. The germline V gene encodes CDR1 DFQATT and CDR2 SNEGSKA (reference sequence). The germline V and J ends were trimmed by 2 bases and 9 bases, with 8 bases remaining between them. The CDR3 is CSARLVAEQFF. The CDR3 nucleotides read TGCAGTGCTAGACTAGTAGCTGAGCAGTTCTTC.

As to this clonotype: A much larger clone is a single base away; this may be a read error. The V and J genes are TRBV4-1 and TRBJ1-3; maybe TRBD1 (5 bases). The CDR3 loop spans 16 amino acids. Germline CDR1 MGHRA, CDR2 YSYEKL. V lost 4 bases, J lost 3 bases, and 16 bases lay in between. The CDR3 nucleotides read TGCGCCAGCAGCCTCAGGGTAAAAGGCTTTGGAAACACCATATATTTT. It yields the protein CASSLRVKGFGNTIYF.

In the case of this clonotype: Just one base apart from a much larger clone, this may be a read error. The genes are TRBV7-2 and TRBJ1-3; D unclear. The germline V and J ends were trimmed by 5 bases and 0 bases, with 11 bases remaining between them. CDR1 SGHTA and CDR2 FQGNSA come from the germline V gene. This CDR3 has 15 amino acids. The CDR3 DNA reads TGTGCCAGCAGCCCGGAGCCCCTCTCTGGAAACACCATATATTTT. Its translation is CASSPEPLSGNTIYF.

This clonotype has more than one count but fewer than ten. The rearrangement uses TRBV27 and TRBJ1-5; D gene uncertain. Trimming took off 6 bases at V and 5 bases at J, with 26 bases between the two ends. The CDR3 has 18 residues. Germline assignment: CDR1 MNHEY and CDR2 SMNVEV (reference sequence). The CDR3 bases are TGTGCCAGCAGCCACACGGACGTAATCCGAGTTGGAGATCAGCCCCAGCATTTT. Amino acids: CASSHTDVIRVGDQPQHF.

The table lists this clonotype with a few counts. The V call is TRBV7-9, the J call TRBJ2-7; D is unresolved. V was shortened by 1 base and J by 3 bases, with 10 bases between the two germline ends. Germline-derived CDR1 and CDR2 are SEHNR and FQNEAQ (reference sequence). The CDR3 runs to 14 residues. The CDR3 here is CASSLGAVLYEQYF. CDR3 nucleotides: TGTGCCAGCAGCTTAGGGGCGGTGCTCTACGAGCAGTACTTC. Drawing the rest from reference TRBV7-9 and TRBJ2-7, the complete variable domain is DTGVSQNPRHKITKRGQNVTFRCDPISEHNRLYWYRQTLGQGPEFLTYFQNEAQLEKSRLLSDRFSAERPKGSFSTLEIQRTEQGDSAMYLCASSLGAVLYEQYFGPGTRLTVT.

With respect to this clonotype: A much larger clone differs by one base, so this may be a read error. CDR3 sequence: CSGVERSEAFF. CDR3 in DNA: TGCAGCGGGGTAGAACGGAGTGAAGCTTTCTTT. This chain joins TRBV29-1 and TRBJ1-1; D not resolved. Per the germline V gene, CDR1 is SQVTM and CDR2 is ANQGSEA. V lost 7 bases, J lost 7 bases, and 13 bases lay in between. The CDR3 covers 11 residues.

With respect to this clonotype: This may be a read error, as it is one base from a much larger clone. The rearrangement joins TRBV9 to TRBJ2-1; D uncertain. V was trimmed by 0 bases and J by 9 bases, leaving 13 bases between them. The length of the CDR3 is 14 residues. Germline V gene sequence: CDR1 SGDLS, CDR2 YYNGEE. The CDR3 DNA reads as TGTGCCAGCAGCGTAGAGGGAAGAAGAAGTGAGCAGTTCTTC. Protein sequence: CASSVEGRRSEQFF.

Remarks on this clonotype: Since a much larger clone is just one base distant, this may be a read error. This chain connects TRBV29-1 to TRBJ2-7, with D maybe TRBD2 (6 bases). Looked up from germline, CDR1 is SQVTM and CDR2 is ANQGSEA. This CDR3 has 12 residues. This CDR3 reads CSVKSGGYGQYF. Here the CDR3 DNA reads TGCAGCGTTAAATCTGGGGGGTACGGGCAGTACTTC.

This chain links TRBV7-8 with TRBJ1-5; D unresolved. Germline CDR1 SGHVS, CDR2 FQNEAQ. V dropped 1 base and J dropped 5 bases, with 12 bases sitting between them. CDR3 size: 15 residues. The CDR3 loop reads CASSLVVQRDQPQHF. The CDR3, as DNA: TGTGCCAGCAGCTTAGTCGTACAACGCGATCAGCCCCAGCATTTT.

V and J are TRBV30 and TRBJ1-1; possible D gene TRBD1, 6 bases. Germline-derived CDR1 and CDR2 are GTSNPN and SVGIG (reference sequence). The CDR3 is 15 residues long. Trimming took off 1 base at V and 5 bases at J, with 17 bases between the two ends. CDR3 sequence reads: CAWSDLQGSGTEAFF. The CDR3 DNA reads as TGTGCCTGGAGTGACCTCCAGGGGAGTGGGACTGAAGCTTTCTTT.

The gene calls are TRBV2 and TRBJ1-2, with D possibly being TRBD1 (6 bases). The V end lost 6 bases, the J end lost 4 bases, and 18 bases lay between the germline ends. The germline CDR1 and CDR2 sequences are SNHLY and FYNNEI. This CDR3 is 15 amino acids long. The CDR3 nucleotides are TGTGCCAGCAGGGGGACCGGGACACCGGCCTATGGCTACACCTTC. Its protein product is CASRGTGTPAYGYTF.

Points on this clonotype: A much larger clone lies one base from this, so it may be a read error. This chain connects TRBV20-1 to TRBJ1-5; tentatively, D is TRBD1 (5 bases). Germline V gives CDR1 DFQATT, CDR2 SNEGSKA (reference sequence). The CDR3 runs to 15 residues. The CDR3 DNA reads as TGCGGTGCTAGGGCCCCCGGAGGGACGGATCAGCCCCAGCATTTT. Its protein is CGARAPGGTDQPQHF.

This clonotype came up many times. The J gene is TRBJ1-2, the V gene TRBV4-3; no reliable D call. Trimming took 0 bases from V and 2 from J, leaving 13 bases between them. This CDR3 has 16 residues. CDR1 and CDR2 (germline): LGHNA, YSLEER. CDR3 sequence: CASSQDLSGVNYGYTF. The CDR3, as DNA: TGCGCCAGCAGCCAAGATTTGTCAGGAGTGAACTATGGCTACACCTTC.

With regard to this clonotype: Mismatch with germline at one junction end may stem from a read error. This chain joins TRBV15 and TRBJ1-1; possibly TRBD1 for D (5 bases). CDR1 is LNHNV, CDR2 YYDKDF, per germline (reference sequence). The CDR3 runs 15 residues. The CDR3: CATSRDLGRNTEALF. In nucleotides, the CDR3 is TGTGCCACCAGCAGAGATCTGGGACGGAACACTGAAGCTCTCTTT.